This passage covers 6 T cell receptor beta chains from one sample sequenced in a study of cytomegalovirus exposure and HLA in healthy donors. TCRdb's table, derived via immunoSEQ multiplex PCR, lists solely in-frame clones and lacks some. The data contain about 360,000 clones, around 86% of them singletons. Sequencing was carried out using PBMCs. The receptor source for this set is a woman aged 18-35 years in good health and CMV-seronegative.

This rearrangement joins TRBV7-9 to TRBJ2-5; 7 nucleotides agree with TRBD1. With 1 base clipped from V and 1 base from J, the junction kept 6 bases outside the gene matches. Germline CDR1 SEHNR, CDR2 FQNEAQ (reference sequence). There are 16 residues in the CDR3. As DNA, the CDR3 is TGTGCCAGCAGCTTAGTAGGGGGCCGGGTCCAAGAGACCCAGTACTTC. This codes for CASSLVGGRVQETQYF.

The chain carries TRBV4-1 and TRBJ1-4; no firm D call. The CDR3 loop spans 15 amino acids. The V gene's germline CDR1 is MGHRA and CDR2 YSYEKL. V was clipped by 3 bases and J by 8 bases, with 16 bases between them. DNA for the CDR3: TGCGCCAGCAGCCACCCGGCCTCTGTGGGCGAAAAACTGTTTTTT. Amino acids: CASSHPASVGEKLFF.

The chain recombines TRBV7-2 with TRBJ2-7, with 8 nucleotides matching TRBD2. The length of the CDR3 is 17 residues. Losses at the gene ends were 4 bases for V and 2 bases for J; bases not matched to a gene: 13. Germline assignment: CDR1 SGHTA and CDR2 FQGNSA. The CDR3 reads CASSSFVERERPYEQYF. CDR3 DNA: TGTGCCAGCAGCTCCTTCGTTGAGCGGGAGAGACCCTACGAGCAGTACTTC.

The V call is TRBV28, the J call TRBJ2-1, with 8 bases identical to TRBD2. Trimming removed 4 bases from V and 2 bases from J; junction bases left unmatched: 7. The CDR3 runs to 16 residues. Germline CDR1 MDHEN, CDR2 SYDVKM. The CDR3 DNA sequence: TGTGCCAGCAGTTCCCGCAGCGGGAGAACCTACAATGAGCAGTTCTTC. This codes for CASSSRSGRTYNEQFF.

The chain has TRBV19 and TRBJ2-5; the D is unclear. The CDR3 sequence is 15 residues long. The germline V gene has CDR1 LNHDA and CDR2 SQIVND (reference sequence). The germline V and J ends were trimmed by 3 bases and 5 bases, with 16 bases remaining between them. The CDR3 region is CASSIKGALRETQYF. DNA of the CDR3: TGTGCCAGTAGTATTAAAGGAGCTCTGAGGGAGACCCAGTACTTC.

The sample holds a few counts of this clone. The chain carries TRBV6-4 and TRBJ2-2, with D tentatively TRBD1 (5 bases). The germline CDR1 and CDR2 sequences are MRHNA and SNTAGT. V was shortened by 2 bases and J by 5 bases, with 9 bases between the two germline ends. This CDR3 contains 14 residues. CDR3: CASSDLPGTGELFF. In DNA, the CDR3 is TGTGCCAGCAGTGACCTTCCAGGGACCGGGGAGCTGTTTTTT.